This TCR beta chain stems from a study of shared clonotypes between healthy human individuals. Generated by immunoSEQ multiplex PCR, the TCRdb table keeps only in-frame clones and is missing some. Altogether some 680,000 clones are present, 55% to 85% being singletons, with the ten largest covering around 1.8%. The length of the CDR3 is 15 residues. CDR1 SGHVS and CDR2 FNYEAQ come from the germline V gene. V lost 1 base to trimming and J lost 4 bases, with 10 bases between them. The genes are TRBV7-6 and TRBJ2-2; no clear D. This sequence originates from a woman aged 30 to 39 in good health. Sequencing was performed on memory CD4+ T cells sorted from blood. Subset meaning: CD45RA-negative fraction. CDR3 in DNA: TGTGCCAGCAGCTTAGGCGGAGCCGCCACCGGGGAGCTGTTTTTT. Amino acid sequence: CASSLGGAATGELFF.